This TCR beta chain was captured in a study of OX40 agonist ivuxolimab in advanced cancers. The table came from immunoSEQ multiplex PCR; TCRdb's copy has only in-frame clones and leaves some out. In the table there are about 20,000 clones, about 80% of which are singletons. CDR1 is SEHNR and CDR2 is FQNEAQ in the germline V gene (reference sequence). Trimming cost V 1 base and J 2 bases, with 10 bases left between them. The length of the CDR3 is 15 residues. Study-level points and caveats: The authors also found low normalized T-cell clonal expansion in some nonresponders.

On this clone itself: What it binds is not known.

Sequences were derived from CD4+ or CD8+ T cells sorted from blood, sampled in a trial of the OX40 agonist ivuxolimab. This chain joins TRBV7-9 and TRBJ2-3; D uncertain. This receptor was taken from an adult with an advanced solid tumor such as melanoma, head and neck, liver or kidney cancer. The CDR3 reads CASSLVRTNTDTQYF. CDR3 bases: TGTGCCAGCAGCTTAGTACGGACCAACACAGATACGCAGTATTTT.